This T cell receptor (beta chain) appears in the sequencing data of a study of T-cell memory formation after mild COVID-19. V gave up 5 bases and J gave up 5 bases, with 15 bases separating them. Germline-derived CDR1 and CDR2 are MNHEY and SMNVEV (reference sequence). The CDR3 is made up of 14 amino acids. As to this clonotype: Its target is unknown.

Study-level findings and limits: The study found balanced CD4/CD8 in clones contracting day 15 to 85 and a CD4+ lean in later expanders. Mainly in CM and EM were contracting CD4+ clones; CD8+ were in EMRA. Pre-infection memory showed some responding clones, and this suggested that cross-reactive memory joined.

The authors produced TCR alpha and TCR beta cDNA libraries with sample barcodes and UMIs by 5'RACE using constant-segment primers. Each CDR3 protein is one row after TCRdb ran MiXCR on the 5' RACE reads. The table has 100,000 or so distinct CDR3 sequences, approximately 10% seen once; the top ten hold roughly two fifths. Sequencing was done on a sample of PBMCs or a T cell subset sorted from them (not recorded which). V is TRBV27 and J is TRBJ2-5, with a possible D match to TRBD1 (6 bases). This TCR came from a man aged 18 to 30 who had mild COVID-19 (a few samples of this study predate the infection). Cell type and time point are not known. CDR3 region: CASSPQGQGETQYF. Written as DNA, the CDR3 is TGTGCCAGCAGTCCTCAGGGGCAGGGGGAGACCCAGTACTTC.